This is a list of T cell receptor beta chains from one sample in a study of shared clonotypes between healthy human individuals. TCRdb's table, derived via immunoSEQ multiplex PCR, lists solely in-frame clones and lacks some. The sample includes around 200,000 clones, approximately 92% seen only once; the top ten take about 0.067%. The material sequenced was naive CD4+ T cells sorted from blood. These receptors all come from a woman aged 30 to 39 in good health. Each CDR3 is given with its conserved first and last residue. A D gene is named only where the DNA matches it firmly. Rows may omit the clone size; those that give it use once, few, many or a size class.

j_call: TRBJ2-7
v_call: TRBV5-1
clone_size: NA
d_call: NA
cdr3_aa: CASSSRDLLYEQYF
cdr3_nt: TGCGCCAGCAGCTCCCGGGACTTGTTATACGAGCAGTACTTC

j_call: TRBJ1-4
v_call: TRBV19
clone_size: NA
d_call: TRBD1
cdr3_aa: CASSVTGTANEKLFF
cdr3_nt: TGTGCCAGTAGTGTTACCGGGACAGCAAATGAAAAACTGTTTTTT

j_call: TRBJ1-2
v_call: TRBV11-2
clone_size: NA
d_call: NA
cdr3_aa: CASSLDDTPPYYGYTF
cdr3_nt: TGTGCCAGCAGCTTAGATGACACCCCGCCGTACTATGGCTACACCTTC

j_call: TRBJ2-7
v_call: TRBV14
clone_size: few
d_call: NA
cdr3_aa: CASSQQGHEQYF
cdr3_nt: TGTGCCAGCAGCCAGCAGGGTCACGAGCAGTACTTC

j_call: TRBJ2-1
v_call: TRBV9
clone_size: NA
d_call: TRBD2
cdr3_aa: CASSVAQREYNEQFF
cdr3_nt: TGTGCCAGCAGCGTAGCCCAGCGGGAGTACAATGAGCAGTTCTTC

j_call: TRBJ1-1
v_call: TRBV9
clone_size: NA
d_call: TRBD1
cdr3_aa: CASSVIGQGYAEAFF
cdr3_nt: TGTGCCAGCAGCGTCATCGGACAGGGGTACGCTGAAGCTTTCTTT

j_call: TRBJ2-1
v_call: TRBV5-1
clone_size: NA
d_call: TRBD2
cdr3_aa: CASSLGTREYNEQFF
cdr3_nt: TGCGCCAGCAGCTTAGGGACTAGAGAGTACAATGAGCAGTTCTTC

j_call: TRBJ2-7
v_call: TRBV28
clone_size: NA
d_call: NA
cdr3_aa: CASSFESGSYEQYF
cdr3_nt: TGTGCCAGCAGTTTTGAGTCAGGGTCCTACGAGCAGTACTTC

j_call: TRBJ2-7
v_call: TRBV6-1
clone_size: NA
d_call: TRBD1
cdr3_aa: CASSEYPDRVYEQYF
cdr3_nt: TGTGCCAGCAGTGAATATCCGGACAGGGTCTACGAGCAGTACTTC

j_call: TRBJ2-2
v_call: TRBV11-3
clone_size: NA
d_call: TRBD2
cdr3_aa: CASRLAGSTGELFF
cdr3_nt: TGTGCCAGCAGACTAGCGGGATCAACCGGGGAGCTGTTTTTT

j_call: TRBJ2-2
v_call: TRBV4-1
clone_size: NA
d_call: TRBD1
cdr3_aa: CASSQGRPLDRETTGELFF
cdr3_nt: TGCGCCAGCAGCCAAGGGAGACCTTTGGACAGGGAAACAACCGGGGAGCTGTTTTTT

j_call: TRBJ2-7
v_call: TRBV2
clone_size: once
d_call: TRBD1
cdr3_aa: CASDRGPLEQYF
cdr3_nt: TGTGCCAGCGACAGGGGGCCGCTCGAGCAGTACTTC

j_call: TRBJ2-3
v_call: TRBV12-5
clone_size: NA
d_call: NA
cdr3_aa: CASGLGFQGDTQYF
cdr3_nt: TGTGCTAGTGGTTTGGGCTTTCAGGGCGATACGCAGTATTTT

j_call: TRBJ1-4
v_call: TRBV4-1
clone_size: NA
d_call: NA
cdr3_aa: CASSQVGATNEKLFF
cdr3_nt: TGCGCCAGCAGCCAAGTAGGGGCAACTAATGAAAAACTGTTTTTT

j_call: TRBJ1-4
v_call: TRBV20-1
clone_size: NA
d_call: NA
cdr3_aa: CSANSIEKLFF
cdr3_nt: TGCAGTGCTAACAGTATTGAAAAACTGTTTTTT

j_call: TRBJ2-7
v_call: TRBV6-4
clone_size: once
d_call: TRBD2
cdr3_aa: CASSLLAGGTYEQYF
cdr3_nt: TGTGCCAGCAGTTTACTAGCGGGAGGGACCTACGAGCAGTACTTC

j_call: TRBJ2-2
v_call: TRBV6-6
clone_size: NA
d_call: TRBD2
cdr3_aa: CASSSLAGVGELFF
cdr3_nt: TGTGCCAGCAGCTCGCTAGCGGGAGTCGGGGAGCTGTTTTTT

j_call: TRBJ2-5
v_call: TRBV19
clone_size: NA
d_call: NA
cdr3_aa: CASTDGGKTQYF
cdr3_nt: TGTGCCAGTACCGACGGGGGAAAGACCCAGTACTTC

j_call: TRBJ2-7
v_call: TRBV27
clone_size: NA
d_call: TRBD2
cdr3_aa: CASSFGLSSAAGDGEQYF
cdr3_nt: TGTGCCAGCAGTTTTGGTCTTTCGAGTGCGGCGGGGGACGGCGAGCAGTACTTC

j_call: TRBJ2-7
v_call: TRBV29-1
clone_size: NA
d_call: TRBD1
cdr3_aa: CSMTGNSYEQYF
cdr3_nt: TGCAGCATGACAGGGAACTCCTACGAGCAGTACTTC

j_call: TRBJ1-1
v_call: TRBV29-1
clone_size: NA
d_call: NA
cdr3_aa: CSVGDTNTEAFF
cdr3_nt: TGCAGCGTTGGTGACACGAACACTGAAGCTTTCTTT

j_call: TRBJ1-1
v_call: TRBV6-1
clone_size: NA
d_call: NA
cdr3_aa: CATVPRMNTEAFF
cdr3_nt: TGTGCCACGGTTCCCCGAATGAACACTGAAGCTTTCTTT

j_call: TRBJ2-7
v_call: TRBV18
clone_size: NA
d_call: NA
cdr3_aa: CASSTGQIPAPYEQYF
cdr3_nt: TGTGCCAGCTCAACAGGACAGATCCCGGCCCCCTACGAGCAGTACTTC

j_call: TRBJ2-7
v_call: TRBV7-8
clone_size: NA
d_call: TRBD1
cdr3_aa: CASSFNRDRFYEQYF
cdr3_nt: TGTGCCAGCAGCTTCAACCGGGACAGGTTCTACGAGCAGTACTTC

j_call: TRBJ2-1
v_call: TRBV29-1
clone_size: NA
d_call: NA
cdr3_aa: CSVGSAARYNEQFF
cdr3_nt: TGCAGCGTTGGGTCAGCGGCCCGTTACAATGAGCAGTTCTTC

j_call: TRBJ2-7
v_call: TRBV19
clone_size: NA
d_call: TRBD2
cdr3_aa: CASSIDLAGAYEQYF
cdr3_nt: TGTGCCAGTAGTATAGACCTAGCGGGAGCCTACGAGCAGTACTTC

j_call: TRBJ1-1
v_call: TRBV5-8
clone_size: once
d_call: NA
cdr3_aa: CASSPGAGAELVEGTEAFF
cdr3_nt: TGTGCCAGCAGCCCGGGGGCAGGGGCGGAGTTGGTCGAGGGCACTGAAGCTTTCTTT

j_call: TRBJ1-3
v_call: TRBV27
clone_size: NA
d_call: TRBD1
cdr3_aa: CASSWTGGLSGNTIYF
cdr3_nt: TGTGCCAGCAGTTGGACAGGGGGACTCTCTGGAAACACCATATATTTT

j_call: TRBJ1-1
v_call: TRBV5-1
clone_size: NA
d_call: NA
cdr3_aa: CASSLAGVRNTEAFF
cdr3_nt: TGCGCCAGCAGCTTGGCAGGGGTTAGGAACACTGAAGCTTTCTTT

j_call: TRBJ1-2
v_call: TRBV18
clone_size: NA
d_call: NA
cdr3_aa: CASSPLRDTYGYTF
cdr3_nt: TGTGCCAGCTCACCACTTAGAGACACGTATGGCTACACCTTC

j_call: TRBJ2-7
v_call: TRBV6-1
clone_size: NA
d_call: TRBD1
cdr3_aa: CASSKDGQGRYEQYF
cdr3_nt: TGTGCCAGCAGCAAGGACGGACAGGGAAGGTACGAGCAGTACTTC

j_call: TRBJ1-2
v_call: TRBV28
clone_size: NA
d_call: TRBD1
cdr3_aa: CASSGQGAQVVFDYGYTF
cdr3_nt: TGTGCCAGCAGTGGGCAGGGGGCACAAGTAGTCTTTGACTATGGCTACACCTTC

j_call: TRBJ2-7
v_call: TRBV4-1
clone_size: NA
d_call: TRBD2
cdr3_aa: CASSRTATSVSYEQYF
cdr3_nt: TGCGCCAGCAGCCGAACCGCGACTAGCGTGTCCTACGAGCAGTACTTC

j_call: TRBJ2-1
v_call: TRBV19
clone_size: once
d_call: TRBD2
cdr3_aa: CASSITSGAPYNEQFF
cdr3_nt: TGTGCCAGTAGTATAACTAGCGGGGCGCCCTACAATGAGCAGTTCTTC

j_call: TRBJ2-5
v_call: TRBV6-1
clone_size: once
d_call: TRBD2
cdr3_aa: CASSERGRGETQYF
cdr3_nt: TGTGCCAGCAGTGAACGCGGGAGGGGTGAGACCCAGTACTTC

j_call: TRBJ1-3
v_call: TRBV6-4
clone_size: NA
d_call: TRBD1
cdr3_aa: CASSDQDRTGNTIYF
cdr3_nt: TGTGCCAGCAGTGACCAGGACAGGACTGGAAACACCATATATTTT

j_call: TRBJ2-7
v_call: TRBV19
clone_size: NA
d_call: NA
cdr3_aa: CASSIAGTVGYEQYF
cdr3_nt: TGTGCCAGTAGTATAGCCGGGACGGTGGGGTACGAGCAGTACTTC

j_call: TRBJ2-7
v_call: TRBV5-1
clone_size: few
d_call: NA
cdr3_aa: CASSPRREDSYEQYF
cdr3_nt: TGCGCCAGCAGCCCCAGGCGCGAGGACTCCTACGAGCAGTACTTC

j_call: TRBJ2-3
v_call: TRBV18
clone_size: NA
d_call: TRBD2
cdr3_aa: CASSPPGGRTDTQYF
cdr3_nt: TGTGCCAGCTCACCACCAGGCGGGAGAACAGATACGCAGTATTTT

j_call: TRBJ2-7
v_call: TRBV7-8
clone_size: once
d_call: TRBD1
cdr3_aa: CASSSGQGVGQYF
cdr3_nt: TGTGCCAGCAGCTCCGGACAGGGGGTCGGGCAGTACTTC

j_call: TRBJ1-3
v_call: TRBV5-4
clone_size: NA
d_call: NA
cdr3_aa: CASSLSGWSEVTGNTIYF
cdr3_nt: TGTGCCAGCAGCTTGTCGGGGTGGAGTGAAGTTACTGGAAACACCATATATTTT

j_call: TRBJ1-5
v_call: TRBV2
clone_size: few
d_call: NA
cdr3_aa: CASSPVAGMNQPQHF
cdr3_nt: TGTGCCAGCAGTCCTGTCGCCGGGATGAATCAGCCCCAGCATTTT

j_call: TRBJ2-7
v_call: TRBV7-2
clone_size: NA
d_call: NA
cdr3_aa: CASSPSVSYEQYF
cdr3_nt: TGTGCCAGCAGCCCCTCAGTCTCCTACGAGCAGTACTTC

j_call: TRBJ2-7
v_call: TRBV28
clone_size: NA
d_call: NA
cdr3_aa: CRTLAQDHYEQYF
cdr3_nt: TGTAGGACCTTGGCACAGGACCACTACGAGCAGTACTTC

j_call: TRBJ2-7
v_call: TRBV6-6
clone_size: once
d_call: NA
cdr3_aa: CASSYGPSATYEQYF
cdr3_nt: TGTGCCAGCAGTTACGGGCCGTCGGCCACCTACGAGCAGTACTTC

j_call: TRBJ1-5
v_call: TRBV21-1
clone_size: NA
d_call: NA
cdr3_aa: CASSKDRGNQPQHF
cdr3_nt: TGTGCCAGCAGCAAGGACAGGGGAAATCAGCCCCAGCATTTT

j_call: TRBJ2-7
v_call: TRBV10-1
clone_size: NA
d_call: NA
cdr3_aa: CASPPTYEQYF
cdr3_nt: TGCGCCAGCCCACCAACTTACGAGCAGTACTTC

j_call: TRBJ2-1
v_call: TRBV28
clone_size: NA
d_call: TRBD2
cdr3_aa: CASSLAETYNEQFF
cdr3_nt: TGTGCCAGCAGTCTAGCGGAAACCTACAATGAGCAGTTCTTC

j_call: TRBJ2-7
v_call: TRBV5-1
clone_size: NA
d_call: NA
cdr3_aa: CASSFGGSSTYEQYF
cdr3_nt: TGCGCCAGCAGCTTTGGGGGGTCCAGCACCTACGAGCAGTACTTC

j_call: TRBJ2-5
v_call: TRBV5-1
clone_size: NA
d_call: TRBD2
cdr3_aa: CASSGTAPAGTQYF
cdr3_nt: TGCGCCAGCAGCGGAACAGCTCCAGCGGGAACCCAGTACTTC

j_call: TRBJ1-4
v_call: TRBV5-1
clone_size: NA
d_call: NA
cdr3_aa: CASSSSPQATESSEKLFF
cdr3_nt: TGCGCCAGCAGCTCGTCCCCCCAGGCCACGGAGAGTAGTGAAAAACTGTTTTTT

j_call: TRBJ1-2
v_call: TRBV4-1
clone_size: NA
d_call: NA
cdr3_aa: CASSQDLSDITYGYTF
cdr3_nt: TGCGCCAGCAGCCAAGATTTATCCGACATAACCTATGGCTACACCTTC

j_call: TRBJ2-7
v_call: TRBV5-1
clone_size: NA
d_call: TRBD2
cdr3_aa: CASSLGLAGQYEQYF
cdr3_nt: TGCGCCAGCAGCTTAGGACTAGCGGGACAATACGAGCAGTACTTC

j_call: TRBJ1-3
v_call: TRBV5-1
clone_size: NA
d_call: NA
cdr3_aa: CASSSGGAAGTIYF
cdr3_nt: TGCGCCAGCAGCTCCGGGGGAGCAGCGGGCACCATATATTTT

j_call: TRBJ1-5
v_call: TRBV10-3
clone_size: NA
d_call: NA
cdr3_aa: CAISDAGAKSNQPQHF
cdr3_nt: TGTGCCATCAGTGATGCCGGGGCGAAATCCAATCAGCCCCAGCATTTT

j_call: TRBJ2-1
v_call: TRBV27
clone_size: NA
d_call: TRBD1
cdr3_aa: CASSRAGTGYNEQFF
cdr3_nt: TGTGCCAGCAGTCGCGCCGGGACAGGATACAATGAGCAGTTCTTC

j_call: TRBJ2-3
v_call: TRBV19
clone_size: NA
d_call: TRBD1
cdr3_aa: CASSARQGHTDTQYF
cdr3_nt: TGTGCCAGTAGTGCAAGACAGGGGCACACAGATACGCAGTATTTT

j_call: TRBJ1-4
v_call: TRBV15
clone_size: NA
d_call: NA
cdr3_aa: CATSSGLTQGGLEKLFF
cdr3_nt: TGTGCCACCAGCAGTGGACTTACACAGGGTGGGCTTGAAAAACTGTTTTTT

j_call: TRBJ1-1
v_call: TRBV19
clone_size: once
d_call: NA
cdr3_aa: CASTSRITTEAFF
cdr3_nt: TGTGCCAGTACTTCCAGGATTACCACTGAAGCTTTCTTT